The 23 T cell receptor beta chains reported below all come from one sample, sequenced in a study of cytomegalovirus exposure and HLA in healthy donors. Use of 60 Vbeta and 13 Jbeta primers characterized the PCR. The repertoire was sequenced with immunoSEQ multiplex PCR; TCRdb's copy has only in-frame clones and lacks some. The profile shows under 200,000 clones, around 83% of them singletons. The specimen was PBMCs. The receptors were sampled from a woman aged 18-29 years in good health and CMV-seronegative.

The rearrangement joins TRBV7-9 to TRBJ2-1; no clear D gene. V lost 1 base to trimming and J lost 4 bases, with 5 bases between them. The germline V gene has CDR1 SEHNR and CDR2 FQNEAQ (reference sequence). There are 13 residues in the CDR3. DNA for the CDR3: TGTGCCAGCAGCTTAGGACTGTACAATGAGCAGTTCTTC. This gives the protein CASSLGLYNEQFF.

This sequence joins TRBV6-6 and TRBJ2-7; D is perhaps TRBD2 (5 bases). The CDR3 has 15 residues. Per the germline V gene, CDR1 is MNHNY and CDR2 is SVGAGI (reference sequence). Between the trimmed V and J ends, which lost 6 bases and 2 bases, there was a span of 17 bases. The CDR3 DNA reads TGTGCCAGCAGACCCGAGGGATACCCCACCTACGAGCAGTACGTC. Translation gives CASRPEGYPTYEQYV.

The chain is built from TRBV6-5 and TRBJ2-3, with TRBD2 matching 9 bases. The CDR3 runs to 15 residues. The germline gives CDR1 MNHEY, CDR2 SVGAGI. V was pared by 2 bases and J by 0 bases, with 0 bases of the junction left unmatched. For the CDR3, the DNA is TGTGCCAGCAGTTACACTAGCGGGAGCACAGATACGCAGTATTTT. This codes for CASSYTSGSTDTQYF.

The rearrangement uses TRBV10-2 and TRBJ2-3; D ambiguous. CDR1 is WSHSY, CDR2 SAAADI, per germline. The CDR3 length is 16 residues. Trimming left V 1 base short and J 6 bases short, with 17 bases between. CDR3 region: CASSELVSSLRDTQYF. In nucleotides, the CDR3 is TGCGCCAGCAGTGAGTTGGTCTCTTCCCTCAGGGATACGCAGTATTTT.

The chain has TRBV4-3 and TRBJ1-4; 11 nucleotides match TRBD1. The germline V gene has CDR1 LGHNA and CDR2 YSLEER. This CDR3 has 15 amino acids. The V and J ends lost 4 bases and 8 bases, in that order; junction bases with no gene match: 6. The CDR3 loop reads CASSPGQGDTEKLFF. CDR3 bases: TGCGCCAGCAGCCCGGGACAGGGGGATACAGAAAAACTGTTTTTT.

The gene calls are TRBV5-1 and TRBJ2-2; D might be TRBD1 (6 bases). This CDR3 contains 14 residues. Germline loops: CDR1 SGHRS, CDR2 YFSETQ. V dropped 6 bases and J dropped 2 bases, with 11 bases sitting between them. CDR3 in amino acids: CASTGTPNTGELFF. DNA for the CDR3: TGCGCCAGCACCGGGACACCAAACACCGGGGAGCTGTTTTTT. The variable domain in full, with the rest retrieved from reference TRBV5-1 and TRBJ2-2, is KAGVTQTPRYLIKTRGQQVTLSCSPISGHRSVSWYQQTPGQGLQFLFEYFSETQRNKGNFPGRFSGRQFSNSRSEMNVSTLELGDSALYLCASTGTPNTGELFFGEGSRLTVL.

This clone appeared a few times. The gene calls are TRBV6-6 and TRBJ1-2; D uncertain. Trimming removed 6 bases from V and 3 bases from J, with 11 bases in between. Per germline, CDR1 MNHNY and CDR2 SVGAGI (reference sequence). CDR3 length equals 13 residues. CDR3: CASSRRGDYGYTF. DNA of the CDR3: TGTGCCAGCAGCCGGCGCGGGGACTATGGCTACACCTTC.

The chain employs TRBV9 and TRBJ2-5; TRBD1 aligns across 8 bases. From germline, CDR1 is SGDLS and CDR2 YYNGEE. The CDR3 covers 14 residues. After removal of 1 base from V and 5 bases from J, the junction contained 4 bases not matched to a gene. The CDR3 loop reads CASSVQGARETQYF. CDR3 DNA: TGTGCCAGCAGCGTACAGGGGGCGCGGGAGACCCAGTACTTC.

In this sample, this clone turned up a few times. The chain is built from TRBV10-3 and TRBJ2-7, with TRBD1 as a possible D gene (6 bases). Germline V gives CDR1 ENHRY, CDR2 SYGVKD. The CDR3 is 16 amino acids. Trimming pared 2 bases from V and 1 base from J, leaving 15 bases between. CDR3 in amino acids: CAISEEAGVHSYEQYF. As DNA, the CDR3 is TGTGCCATCAGTGAGGAGGCAGGGGTACATTCCTACGAGCAGTACTTC.

The chain is built from TRBV6-5 and TRBJ2-1, with D possibly being TRBD2 (5 bases). From germline, CDR1 is MNHEY and CDR2 SVGAGI. The CDR3 runs to 14 residues. Trimming cost V 2 bases and J 11 bases, with 16 bases left between them. The chain's CDR3 is CASSYGTQVGKQFF. The CDR3 region has the DNA TGTGCCAGCAGTTACGGCACTCAGGTCGGGAAGCAGTTCTTC.

The rearrangement links TRBV6-1 to TRBJ2-1, with a possible D match to TRBD2 (5 bases). Germline V lookup: CDR1 MNHNS, CDR2 SASEGT. V lost 3 bases and J 8 bases, leaving 17 bases between the germline ends. This CDR3 comprises 15 residues. CDR3 in amino acids: CASSDLGLASHEQFF. CDR3 nucleotides: TGTGCCAGCAGTGACTTGGGATTAGCGAGTCATGAGCAGTTCTTC.

V and J are TRBV6-1 and TRBJ2-7, with 10 bases lining up with TRBD1. V lost 4 bases to trimming and J lost 1 base; unmatched junction nucleotides: 7. Germline V lookup: CDR1 MNHNS, CDR2 SASEGT. The CDR3 covers 16 residues. The CDR3: CASSALGTGASYEQYF. The CDR3 DNA reads TGTGCCAGCAGTGCCCTGGGGACAGGGGCGTCCTACGAGCAGTACTTC.

The rearrangement links TRBV7-9 to TRBJ2-2; D gene unclear. Germline loops: CDR1 SEHNR, CDR2 FQNEAQ (reference sequence). The V gene lost 5 bases and the J gene lost 1 base, with 11 bases spanning the gap. The length of the CDR3 is 15 residues. DNA for the CDR3: TGTGCCAGCAGCAACCCTGGCAGGAACACCGGGGAGCTGTTTTTT. This translates into CASSNPGRNTGELFF.

The chain has TRBV27 and TRBJ2-7; 10 nucleotides line up with TRBD1. The V segment lost 3 bases and the J segment 2 bases; nucleotides outside the gene matches: 7. Germline V gene sequence: CDR1 MNHEY, CDR2 SMNVEV (reference sequence). The length of the CDR3 is 16 residues. The CDR3 reads CASSFRQGALPYEQYV. CDR3 in DNA: TGTGCCAGCAGTTTTCGACAGGGGGCTTTACCCTACGAGCAGTACGTC.

This chain uses TRBV25-1 with TRBJ2-7, with 8 bases matching TRBD2. V shed 3 bases, J shed 2 bases, and the junction held 9 bases outside the gene matches. The CDR3 is 16 amino acids. Germline CDR1 reads MGHDK; CDR2 reads SYGVNS. The CDR3 protein is CASSDPGGALTYEQYF. DNA for the CDR3: TGTGCCAGCAGTGATCCGGGGGGGGCGCTGACCTACGAGCAGTACTTC.

The V gene is TRBV21-1, the J gene TRBJ2-7; TRBD2 was called by the table and not checked on the DNA. TRBV21-1 is a pseudogene locus. CDR3 length equals 18 residues. The CDR3 DNA reads as TGTGCCAGCAGCAAAGCCGATGAGGGACTAGCGGGAGTCTACGAGCAGTACGTC. This gives the protein CASSKADEGLAGVYEQYV.

This clone was seen once. The rearrangement joins TRBV13 to TRBJ1-6, with 7 bases matching TRBD1. Per the germline V gene, CDR1 is PRHDT and CDR2 is FYEKMQ (reference sequence). The J segment lost 13 bases and the V segment lost 4 bases, leaving 7 bases of the junction unmatched. The CDR3 is made up of 13 amino acids. The CDR3 loop is CASSSRQGNPLHF. For the CDR3, the DNA is TGTGCCAGCAGCTCCCGACAGGGTAATCCCCTCCACTTT. Full variable domain (outside the CDR3, taken from reference TRBV13 and TRBJ1-6): AAGVIQSPRHLIKEKRETATLKCYPIPRHDTVYWYQQGPGQDPQFLISFYEKMQSDKGSIPDRFSAQQFSDYHSELNMSSLELGDSALYFCASSSRQGNPLHFGNGTRLTVT.

The chain links TRBV19 to TRBJ2-1; 11 nucleotides line up with TRBD1. V was pared by 9 bases and J by 5 bases, with 6 bases of the junction left unmatched. Germline V gene sequence: CDR1 LNHDA, CDR2 SQIVND (reference sequence). This CDR3 is built from 14 residues. The CDR3 sequence: CASRGTGGHNEQFF. The CDR3 region has the DNA TGTGCCAGCCGAGGGACAGGGGGTCACAATGAGCAGTTCTTC.

J is TRBJ2-1 and V is TRBV4-3, with TRBD2 identical over 11 bases. Germline CDR1 LGHNA, CDR2 YSLEER. The CDR3 is 15 residues long. Unmatched junction bases numbered 5, after V lost 4 bases and J lost 6 bases. CDR3 bases: TGCGCCAGCAGCCTCGGACTAGCGGGTCTCAATGAGCAGTTCTTC. It translates to CASSLGLAGLNEQFF.

This chain uses TRBV5-1 with TRBJ1-2; 7 positions match TRBD1. The CDR3 is 13 residues long. Germline loops: CDR1 SGHRS, CDR2 YFSETQ. The V gene end was trimmed by 2 bases and the J gene end by 7 bases; junction bases not matched to a gene: 5. CDR3 amino acids: CASSFDRVGGYTF. Written as DNA, the CDR3 is TGCGCCAGCAGCTTCGACAGGGTAGGTGGCTACACCTTC.

This chain links TRBV19 with TRBJ2-5; tentative D call: TRBD1 (5 bases). The V gene lost 5 bases and the J gene lost 4 bases, with 17 bases spanning the gap. The CDR3 extends over 15 amino acids. CDR1 is LNHDA and CDR2 is SQIVND in the germline V gene (reference sequence). The CDR3 bases are TGTGCCAGTAGTTTCCTGACAGACCCTTCAGAGACCCAGTACTTC. Residues: CASSFLTDPSETQYF. The full variable domain, its missing parts supplied by reference TRBV19 and TRBJ2-5, is DGGITQSPKYLFRKEGQNVTLSCEQNLNHDAMYWYRQDPGQGLRLIYYSQIVNDFQKGDIAEGYSVSREKKESFPLTVTSAQKNPTAFYLCASSFLTDPSETQYFGPGTRLLVL.

The chain couples TRBV19 to TRBJ2-1; 8 nucleotides match TRBD2. V was clipped by 3 bases and J by 8 bases; unmatched bases: 6. The CDR3 sequence is 14 residues long. Germline V gives CDR1 LNHDA, CDR2 SQIVND (reference sequence). The CDR3 sequence is CASSIHPTSDEQFF. For the CDR3, the DNA is TGTGCCAGTAGTATTCATCCGACTAGCGATGAGCAGTTCTTC. The full variable domain, completed using reference TRBV19 and TRBJ2-1, is DGGITQSPKYLFRKEGQNVTLSCEQNLNHDAMYWYRQDPGQGLRLIYYSQIVNDFQKGDIAEGYSVSREKKESFPLTVTSAQKNPTAFYLCASSIHPTSDEQFFGPGTRLTVL.

This chain joins TRBV5-4 and TRBJ2-5; 7 nucleotides match TRBD1. CDR1 SGHNT and CDR2 YYREEE come from the germline V gene (reference sequence). The CDR3 is made up of 13 amino acids. Trimming took 4 bases from V and 3 from J; bases not matched to a gene: 3. DNA for the CDR3: TGTGCCAGCAGCGTCGGGACAGAAGAGACCCAGTACTTC. It yields the protein CASSVGTEETQYF.